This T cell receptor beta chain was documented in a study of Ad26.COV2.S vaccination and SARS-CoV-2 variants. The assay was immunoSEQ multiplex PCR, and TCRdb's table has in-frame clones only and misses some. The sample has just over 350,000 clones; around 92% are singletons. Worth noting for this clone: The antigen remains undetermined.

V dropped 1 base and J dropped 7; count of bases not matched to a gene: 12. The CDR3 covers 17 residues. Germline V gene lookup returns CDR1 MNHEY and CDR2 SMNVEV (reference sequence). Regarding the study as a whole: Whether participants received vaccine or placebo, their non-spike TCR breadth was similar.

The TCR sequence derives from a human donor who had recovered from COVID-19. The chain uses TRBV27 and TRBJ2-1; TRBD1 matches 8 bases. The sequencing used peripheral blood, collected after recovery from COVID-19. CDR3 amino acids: CASSLLSPGQGSNEQFF. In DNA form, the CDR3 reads TGTGCCAGCAGTTTATTAAGTCCCGGACAGGGATCGAATGAGCAGTTCTTC.